What follows describes a single TCR beta chain. Listed TCR primers, together with previously described methods, were used for the bulk TCR libraries. Using its own MiXCR run on the PCR reads, TCRdb lists one record per CDR3 protein. Of a few hundred thousand distinct CDR3 sequences detected, about a quarter appear once; the ten largest clones hold around 0.78%. The sample comes from a study of molecular identifiers for immune sequencing clone quantification. Study in general: Four of five splits of RNA from about 20,000 or 100,000 naive CD8 cells were sequenced in replicates.

V shed 4 bases and J shed 6 bases, with 9 bases lying between them. There are 13 residues in the CDR3. Germline CDR1 and CDR2: SGHAT and FQNNGV. The sequencing sample was made of naive CD8+ T cells from blood, with Jurkat cell RNA spiked in. Subset here: FACS-sorted CD8+CD4-CCR7+CD45RA+ naive T cells. This chain links TRBV11-2 with TRBJ1-4; weak D call: TRBD1 (6 bases). This receptor was taken from a human donor in good health. Some libraries in this study had Jurkat cell RNA spiked in. CDR3 amino acids: CASSSGADEKLFF. The CDR3 nucleotides read TGTGCCAGCAGCTCGGGGGCCGATGAAAAACTGTTTTTT. The full variable domain, with the rest looked up from reference TRBV11-2 and TRBJ1-4, is EAGVAQSPRYKIIEKRQSVAFWCNPISGHATLYWYQQILGQGPKLLIQFQNNGVVDDSQLPKDRFSAERLKGVDSTLKIQPAKLEDSAVYLCASSSGADEKLFFGSGTQLSVL.